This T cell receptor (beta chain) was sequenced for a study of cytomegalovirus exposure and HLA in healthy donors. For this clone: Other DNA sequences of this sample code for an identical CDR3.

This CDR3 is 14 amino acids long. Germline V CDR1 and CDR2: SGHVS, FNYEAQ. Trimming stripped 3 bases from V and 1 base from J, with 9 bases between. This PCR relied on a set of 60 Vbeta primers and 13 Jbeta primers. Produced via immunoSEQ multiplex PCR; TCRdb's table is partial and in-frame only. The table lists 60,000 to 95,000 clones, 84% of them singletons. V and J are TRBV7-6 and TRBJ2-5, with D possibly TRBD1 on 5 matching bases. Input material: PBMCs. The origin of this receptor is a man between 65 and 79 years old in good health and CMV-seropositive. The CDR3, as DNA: TGTGCCAGCAGCTTTCAGGGTAGCCAAGAGACCCAGTACTTC. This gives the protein CASSFQGSQETQYF. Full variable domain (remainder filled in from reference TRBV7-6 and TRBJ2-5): GAGVSQSPRYKVTKRGQDVALRCDPISGHVSLYWYRQALGQGPEFLTYFNYEAQQDKSGLPNDRFSAERPEGSISTLTIQRTEQRDSAMYRCASSFQGSQETQYFGPGTRLLVL.